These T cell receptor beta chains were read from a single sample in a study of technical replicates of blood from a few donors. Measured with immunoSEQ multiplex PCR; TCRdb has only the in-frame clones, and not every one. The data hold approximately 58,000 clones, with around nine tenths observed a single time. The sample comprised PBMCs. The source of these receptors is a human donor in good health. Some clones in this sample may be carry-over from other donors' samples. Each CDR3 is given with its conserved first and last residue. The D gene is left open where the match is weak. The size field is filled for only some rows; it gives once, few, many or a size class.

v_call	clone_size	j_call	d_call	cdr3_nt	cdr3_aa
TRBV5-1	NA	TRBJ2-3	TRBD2	TGCGCCAGCAGCTTACCGGGACTAGCGGGAGGGACAGATACGCAGTATTTT	CASSLPGLAGGTDTQYF
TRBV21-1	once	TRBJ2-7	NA	TGTGCCAGCAGCAAAGCGCGTTCTCGTTGTTATGCGCAGTACTTC	CASSKARSRCYAQYF
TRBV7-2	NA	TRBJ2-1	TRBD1	TGTGCCAGCAGCTTATTTGCAGGGGGCCCGAATGAGCAGTTCTTC	CASSLFAGGPNEQFF
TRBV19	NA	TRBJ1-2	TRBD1	TGTGCCAGTAGCGAGCCCACACAGGGGGCGGGAGGCTACACCTTC	CASSEPTQGAGGYTF
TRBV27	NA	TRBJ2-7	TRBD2	TGTGCCAGCAGCTCCCTAGCGGGCCTAACCTACGAGCAGTACTTC	CASSSLAGLTYEQYF
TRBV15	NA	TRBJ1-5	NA	TGTGCCACCAGCAGAGAAGGTACGGGGGAGCATTTT	CATSREGTGEHF
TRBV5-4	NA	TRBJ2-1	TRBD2	TGTGCCAGCAGCTTCCCCCAAACCGGGACTAGCGGTTACAATGAGCAGTTCTTC	CASSFPQTGTSGYNEQFF
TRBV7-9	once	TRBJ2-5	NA	TGTGCCAGCAGCTTAGTATCGGGTCTAGCGGAGACCCAGTACTTC	CASSLVSGLAETQYF
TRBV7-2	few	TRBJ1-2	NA	TGTGCCAGCAGCTCCCATCGGGGGTATGGCTACACCTTC	CASSSHRGYGYTF
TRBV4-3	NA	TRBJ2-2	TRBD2	TGCGCCAGCAGCCTGGGACTAGCGGGGGGCACCGGGGAGCTGTTTTTT	CASSLGLAGGTGELFF
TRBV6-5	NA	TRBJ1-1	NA	TGTGCCAGCAGCATCACACGGGGGAACACTGAAGCTTTCTTT	CASSITRGNTEAFF
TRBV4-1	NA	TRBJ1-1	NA	TGCGCCAGCAGCCAATTGCGACAGAAGACTGAAGCTTTCTTT	CASSQLRQKTEAFF
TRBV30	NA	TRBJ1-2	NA	TGTGCCTGGAGCGTGGACAGTAACTATGGCTACACCTTC	CAWSVDSNYGYTF
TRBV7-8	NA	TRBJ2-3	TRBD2	TGTGCCAGCAGCGTCGGTGGCGGGGGGAGCACAGATACGCAGTATTTT	CASSVGGGGSTDTQYF
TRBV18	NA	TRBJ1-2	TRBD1	TGTGCCAGCTCACTTTCGGGACAGGTCTATGGCTACACCTTC	CASSLSGQVYGYTF
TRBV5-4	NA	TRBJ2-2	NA	TGTGCCAGCAGCCTGACCGGAGAATTGAACACCGGGGAGCTGTTTTTT	CASSLTGELNTGELFF
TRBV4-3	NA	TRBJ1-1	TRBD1	TGCGCCAGCAGCCAAGGACAGGGTACTGAAGCTTTCTTT	CASSQGQGTEAFF
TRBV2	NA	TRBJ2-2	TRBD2	TGTGCCAGCAGTGCGGGACTAGGGGGGGGCACCGGGGAGCTGTTTTTT	CASSAGLGGGTGELFF
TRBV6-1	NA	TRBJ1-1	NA	TGTGCCAGCAGTGATCCGGGTTCTTCGAACACTGAAGCTTTCTTT	CASSDPGSSNTEAFF
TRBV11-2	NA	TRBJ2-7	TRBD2	TGTGCCAGCAGCTGGACTAGCGGGAGCCTAGCCGAGCAGTACTTC	CASSWTSGSLAEQYF
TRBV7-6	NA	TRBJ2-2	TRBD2	TGTGCCAGCAGCTTGCGTAGCGGGGGGAACACCGGGGAGCTGTTTTTT	CASSLRSGGNTGELFF
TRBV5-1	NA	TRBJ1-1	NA	TGCGCCAGCAGCTCCAGGGGTGAGATGAACACTGAAGCTTTCTTT	CASSSRGEMNTEAFF
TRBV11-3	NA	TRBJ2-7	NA	TGTGCCAGCAGCTTAGGCGAAAACGAGCAGTACTTC	CASSLGENEQYF
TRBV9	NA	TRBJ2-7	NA	TGTGCCAGCAGCGAATTAGAGGGAGGCTACGAGCAGTACTTC	CASSELEGGYEQYF
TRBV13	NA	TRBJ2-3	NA	TGTGCCAGCAGCCCTTATACAGATACGCAGTATTTT	CASSPYTDTQYF
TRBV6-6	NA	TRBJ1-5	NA	TGTGCCAGCAGTTGGGGGGGAAATCAGCCCCAGCATTTT	CASSWGGNQPQHF
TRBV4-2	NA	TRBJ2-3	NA	TGTGCCAGCAGCCAAGATATTGGGCCAAGCACAGATACGCAGTATTTT	CASSQDIGPSTDTQYF
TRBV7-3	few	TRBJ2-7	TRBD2	TGTGCCAGCAGCTTAATACTAGCGGGAAGGGGGCTCTACGAGCAGTACTTC	CASSLILAGRGLYEQYF
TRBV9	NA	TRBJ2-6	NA	TGTGCCAGCAGCGTAGGGGCAGGGATTTCCTCTGGGGCCAACGTCCTGACTTTC	CASSVGAGISSGANVLTF
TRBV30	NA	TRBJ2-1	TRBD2	TGTGCCTGGAATAGCGGGAGGAATGAGCAGTTCTTC	CAWNSGRNEQFF
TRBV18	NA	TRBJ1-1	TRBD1	TGTGCCAGCTCACCAGACAGGGCGAACACTGAAGCTTTCTTT	CASSPDRANTEAFF
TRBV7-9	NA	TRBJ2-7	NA	TGTGCCAGCAGCTTAGCGGCAGGGCGGTCGTACGAGCAGTACTTC	CASSLAAGRSYEQYF
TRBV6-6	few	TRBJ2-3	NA	TGTGCCAGCAGTCGCGGAGGAAACACAGATACGCAGTATTTT	CASSRGGNTDTQYF
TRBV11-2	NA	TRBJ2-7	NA	TGTGCCAGCAGCTTAGCGACTTACGAGCAGTGCTTC	CASSLATYEQCF
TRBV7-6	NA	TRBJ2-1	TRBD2	TGTGCCAGCAGCTCCGGGACTAGCGGGAGTCGGTACAATGAGCAGTTCTTC	CASSSGTSGSRYNEQFF
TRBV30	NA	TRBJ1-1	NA	TGTGCCTGGAGTGTAACTGGCACTGAAGCTTTCTTT	CAWSVTGTEAFF
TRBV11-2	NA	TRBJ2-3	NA	TGTGCCAGCAGCTTAGATCCCTCGGATACGCAGTATTTT	CASSLDPSDTQYF
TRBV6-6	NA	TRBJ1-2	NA	TGTGCCAGCACAGGGGTGGAGGCTAACTATGGCTACACCTTC	CASTGVEANYGYTF
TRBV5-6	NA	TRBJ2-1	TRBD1	TGTGCCAGCAGCTTGGCCGACAGGGAATGGGGTGAGCAGTTCTTC	CASSLADREWGEQFF
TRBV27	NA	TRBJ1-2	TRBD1	TGTGCCAGCAGTCCGGGACAGGGGGTAGCCTATGGCTACACCTTC	CASSPGQGVAYGYTF
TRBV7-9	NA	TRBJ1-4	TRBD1	TGTGCCAGCAGCAACCGGGACAGGGGGAATGAAAAACTGTTTTTT	CASSNRDRGNEKLFF
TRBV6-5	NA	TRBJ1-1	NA	TGTGCCAGTGCAGGGCCGGTGAACACTGAAGCTTTCTTT	CASAGPVNTEAFF
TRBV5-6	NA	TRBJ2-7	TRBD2	TGTGCCAGCAGCTTCCTAACGGGCGGGGGGGCCTTTTACGAGCAGTACTTC	CASSFLTGGGAFYEQYF
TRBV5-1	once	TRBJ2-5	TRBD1	TGCGCCAGCAGCGGAGGGACAGGGCGGGAGACCCAGTACTTC	CASSGGTGRETQYF
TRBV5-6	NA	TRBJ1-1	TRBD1	TGTGCCAGCAGCGTTTACAGGGGGCGGAACACTGAAGCTTTCTTT	CASSVYRGRNTEAFF
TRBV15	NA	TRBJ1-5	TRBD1	TGTGCCACCAGCAGGAGGGGACAGGGGAGCAATCAGCCCCAGCATTTT	CATSRRGQGSNQPQHF
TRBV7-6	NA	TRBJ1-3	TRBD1	TGTGCCAGCAGCTCGGGACAGGGCTCGACTGGAAACACCATATATTTT	CASSSGQGSTGNTIYF
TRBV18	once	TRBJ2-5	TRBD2	TGTGCCAGCTCATCGCTAGCGGGAGTTGAGGGGACCCAGTACTTC	CASSSLAGVEGTQYF
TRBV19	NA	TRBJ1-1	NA	TGTGCCAGTAGTATGGGGGGATTGAACACTGAAGCTTTCTTT	CASSMGGLNTEAFF
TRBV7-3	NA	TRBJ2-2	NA	TGTGCCAGCAGCTTGAGGCAGGGCTTAACCGGGGAGCTGTTTTTT	CASSLRQGLTGELFF
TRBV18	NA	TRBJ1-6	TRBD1	TGTGCCAGCTCACCAGAACAGGGGGCAGGATCACCCCTCCACTTT	CASSPEQGAGSPLHF
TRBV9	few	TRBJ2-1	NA	TGTGCCAGCAGCGTAGAGGGACAAGCTGCCTACAATGAGCAGTTCTTC	CASSVEGQAAYNEQFF
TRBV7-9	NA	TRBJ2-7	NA	TGTGCCAGCAGCTCCAGCGGTACCTACGAGCAGTACTTC	CASSSSGTYEQYF